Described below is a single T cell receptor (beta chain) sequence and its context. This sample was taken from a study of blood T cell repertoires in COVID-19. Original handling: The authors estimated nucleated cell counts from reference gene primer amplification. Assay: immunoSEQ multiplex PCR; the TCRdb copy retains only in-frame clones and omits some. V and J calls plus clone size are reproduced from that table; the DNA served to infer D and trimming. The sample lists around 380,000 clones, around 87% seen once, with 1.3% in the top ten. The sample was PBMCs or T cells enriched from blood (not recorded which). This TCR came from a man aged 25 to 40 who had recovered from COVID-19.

DNA for the CDR3: TGTGCCAGCAGCCCGACAGGGAGCAATCAGCCCCAGCATTTT. Translating gives CASSPTGSNQPQHF. The V call is TRBV9, the J call TRBJ1-5; 7 bases line up with TRBD1. V shed 4 bases and J 1 base; nucleotides not matched to a gene: 2. Germline CDR1 and CDR2: SGDLS and YYNGEE. The CDR3 is made up of 14 amino acids.